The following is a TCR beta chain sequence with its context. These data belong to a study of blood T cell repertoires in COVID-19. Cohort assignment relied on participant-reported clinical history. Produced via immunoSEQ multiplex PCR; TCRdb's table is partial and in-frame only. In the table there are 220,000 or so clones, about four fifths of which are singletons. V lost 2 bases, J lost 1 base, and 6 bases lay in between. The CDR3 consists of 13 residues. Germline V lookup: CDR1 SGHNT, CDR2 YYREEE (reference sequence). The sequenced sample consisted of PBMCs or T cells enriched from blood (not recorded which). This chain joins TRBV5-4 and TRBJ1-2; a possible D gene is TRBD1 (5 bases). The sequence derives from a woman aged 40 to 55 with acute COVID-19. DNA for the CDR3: TGTGCCAGCAGCTTCGACAGTAACTATGGCTACACCTTC. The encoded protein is CASSFDSNYGYTF.